Below, one T cell receptor (beta chain) is given with its context. The sample originates from a study of blood T cell repertoires in COVID-19. For the study at large: Acute and convalescent COVID-19 specimens originated in the United States, Italy and Spain.

Cohort assignment relied on participant-reported clinical history. Measured with immunoSEQ multiplex PCR; TCRdb has only the in-frame clones, and not every one. The sample contains about 260,000 clones, 88% of which appear only once. The source of this sequence is a woman aged 40 to 50 who had been exposed to COVID-19. The sample taken for sequencing was PBMCs or T cells enriched from blood (not recorded which).

The CDR3 loop reads CASSFHRGSGGNTIYF. DNA for the CDR3: TGTGCCAGCAGCTTCCACAGGGGATCGGGCGGAAACACCATATATTTT. The V call is TRBV5-8, the J call TRBJ1-3; 7 nucleotides line up with TRBD1. The germline CDR1 and CDR2 sequences are SGHTS and YDEGEE. CDR3 size: 16 residues. With 2 bases clipped from V and 4 bases from J, the junction kept 9 bases outside the gene matches. Combining the CDR3 with reference TRBV5-8 and TRBJ1-3 gives the whole variable domain EAGVTQSPTHLIKTRGQQATLRCSPISGHTSVYWYQQALGLGLQFLLWYDEGEERNRGNFPPRFSGRQFPNYSSELNVNALELEDSALYLCASSFHRGSGGNTIYFGEGSWLTVV.